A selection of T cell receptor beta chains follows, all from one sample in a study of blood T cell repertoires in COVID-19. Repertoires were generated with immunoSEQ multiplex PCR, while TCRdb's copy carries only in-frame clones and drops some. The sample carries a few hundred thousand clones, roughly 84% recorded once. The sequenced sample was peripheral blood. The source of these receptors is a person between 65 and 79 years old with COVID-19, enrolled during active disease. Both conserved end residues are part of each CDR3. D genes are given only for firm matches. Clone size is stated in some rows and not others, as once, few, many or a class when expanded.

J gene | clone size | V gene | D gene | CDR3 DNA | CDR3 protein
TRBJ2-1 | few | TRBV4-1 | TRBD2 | TGCGCCAGCAGCCAAGTAGTAACTAGCGGGAGGGGGCGAAATGAGCAGTTCTTC | CASSQVVTSGRGRNEQFF
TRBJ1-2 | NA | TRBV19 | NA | TGTGCCAGTAGTATAGGAGGGTCTGAATATGGCTACACCTTC | CASSIGGSEYGYTF
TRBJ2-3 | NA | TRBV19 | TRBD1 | TGTGCCAGTACACCGGACAGGGTCACAGATACGCAGTATTTT | CASTPDRVTDTQYF
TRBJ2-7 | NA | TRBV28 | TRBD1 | TGTGCCAGCAGTTTTTTCGGACAGGCCGCCTACGAGCAGTACTTC | CASSFFGQAAYEQYF
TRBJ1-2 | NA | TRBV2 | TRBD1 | TGTGCCAGCAGATCAGAGCTGCAGGGGGACGTAGGCTACACCTTC | CASRSELQGDVGYTF
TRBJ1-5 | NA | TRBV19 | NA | TGTGCCAGTAGTAAGTCAGTGGGCCAGCCCCAGCATTTT | CASSKSVGQPQHF
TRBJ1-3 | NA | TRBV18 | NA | TGTGCCAGCTCAACGCAGGGTTCGGAAAACACCATATATTTT | CASSTQGSENTIYF
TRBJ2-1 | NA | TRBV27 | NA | TGTGCCAGCAGTTTCAGCGGATCCTCCTACAATGAGCAGTTCTTC | CASSFSGSSYNEQFF
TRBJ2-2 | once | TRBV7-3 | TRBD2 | TGTGCCAGCGCCGCGGTAGCTAGCGGGAGTGCCGGGGAGCTGTTTTTT | CASAAVASGSAGELFF
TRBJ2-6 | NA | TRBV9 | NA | TGTGCCAGCAGCGGAGCCAATTCTGGGGCCAACGTCCTGACTTTC | CASSGANSGANVLTF
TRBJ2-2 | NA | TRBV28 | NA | TGTGCCAGCAGGCCAGAGGCGGGGGCGGAGCTGTTTTTT | CASRPEAGAELFF
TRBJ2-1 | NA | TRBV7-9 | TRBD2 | TGTGCCAGCAGCTCCGGGACTAGTGGTGGTGAGCAGTTCTTC | CASSSGTSGGEQFF
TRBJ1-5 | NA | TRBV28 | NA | TGTGCCAGCGGTCGAGAGGGTTTTAATCAGCCCCAGCATTTT | CASGREGFNQPQHF
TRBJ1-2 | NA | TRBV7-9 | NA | TGTGCCAGCAGTTGGTCAGAAGACTATGGCTACACCTTC | CASSWSEDYGYTF
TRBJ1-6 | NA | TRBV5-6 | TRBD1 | TGTGCCAGCAGCTTGGTCTTTGCATCACGCACAGGGGGTGCGTCACCCCTCCACTTT | CASSLVFASRTGGASPLHF
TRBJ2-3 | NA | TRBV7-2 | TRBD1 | TGTGCCAGCAGCTCCCGACCTGGGACAGGCGGGGTAGGGGCGCAGTATTTT | CASSSRPGTGGVGAQYF
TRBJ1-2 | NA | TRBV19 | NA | TGTGCCAGTAGTATAGTTGCTCTCGGTTCTAACTATGGCTACACCTTC | CASSIVALGSNYGYTF
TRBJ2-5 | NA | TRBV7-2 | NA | TGTGCCAGCAGCTTAGGGACTCCCCGCGGGGAGACCCAGTACTTC | CASSLGTPRGETQYF
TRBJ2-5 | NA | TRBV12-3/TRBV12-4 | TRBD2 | TGTGCCAGTAAGCGGGAGTCGGAGACCCAGTACTTC | CASKRESETQYF
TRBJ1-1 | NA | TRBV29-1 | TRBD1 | TGCAGCGTTCCGGGACAGGCAGGCACTGAAGCTTTCTTT | CSVPGQAGTEAFF
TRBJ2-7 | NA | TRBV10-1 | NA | TGCGCCAGCAGTGACCTCGAGGTCTACGAGCAGTACTTC | CASSDLEVYEQYF
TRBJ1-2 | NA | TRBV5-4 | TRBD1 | TGTGCCAGCAGCATAGGGGGCGGGCAGAGTAACTATGGCTACACCTTC | CASSIGGGQSNYGYTF
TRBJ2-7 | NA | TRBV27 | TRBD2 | TGTGCCAGCAGTTTCTCAAGGGCTAGCGGGAGTGAGATCTACGAGCAGTACTTC | CASSFSRASGSEIYEQYF
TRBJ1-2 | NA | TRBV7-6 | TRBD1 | TGTGCCAGCAGCTTAGGGACAGGGGGCAATTATGGCTACACCTTC | CASSLGTGGNYGYTF
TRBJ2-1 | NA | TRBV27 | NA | TGTGCCAGCAGTTTACTTCCGGGCAATGAGCAGTTCTTC | CASSLLPGNEQFF
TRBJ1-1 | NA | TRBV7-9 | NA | TGTGCCAGCACCCGCCTCGGGAACACTGAAGCTTTCTTT | CASTRLGNTEAFF
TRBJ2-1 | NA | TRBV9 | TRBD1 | TGTGCCAGCAGCCCCACCCTTGGACAGGGCATAGAAAATGAGCAGTTCTTC | CASSPTLGQGIENEQFF
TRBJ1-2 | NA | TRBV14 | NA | TGTGCCAGCAGCCCCTCGGTCCGCTATGGCTACACCTTC | CASSPSVRYGYTF
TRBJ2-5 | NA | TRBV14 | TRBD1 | TGTGCCAGCAGCCAAGCGACAGGGTTTGGGGAGACCCAGTACTTC | CASSQATGFGETQYF
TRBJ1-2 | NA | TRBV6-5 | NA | TGTGCCAGCAGTTCCCTGAACCGGGAAGTCTATGGCTACACCTTC | CASSSLNREVYGYTF
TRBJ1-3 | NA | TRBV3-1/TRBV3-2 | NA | TGTGCCAGCAGCCAAGTGGCCAGAAGCTCTGGAAACACCATATATTTT | CASSQVARSSGNTIYF
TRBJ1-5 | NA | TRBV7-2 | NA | TGTGCCAGCAGCCCCTCGGGGGGCAATCAGCCCCAGCATTTT | CASSPSGGNQPQHF
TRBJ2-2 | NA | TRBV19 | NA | TGTGCCAGTAGTATTCAACTCCAGGGTCGAGAGGAGCTGTTTTTT | CASSIQLQGREELFF
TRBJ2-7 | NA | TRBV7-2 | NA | TGTGCCACCAGTTCAGGCGGGATGGGGTCCTACGAGCAGTACTTC | CATSSGGMGSYEQYF
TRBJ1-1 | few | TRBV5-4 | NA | TGTGCCAGCAACCAAGGGGTTAACACTGAAGCTTTCTTT | CASNQGVNTEAFF
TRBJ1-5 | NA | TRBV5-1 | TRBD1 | TGCGCCAGCAGCTTGGGAACAGGGGGTCAGCCCCAGCATTTT | CASSLGTGGQPQHF
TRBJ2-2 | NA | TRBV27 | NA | TGTGCCAGCAGTTATTACAGGAACACCGGGGAGCTGTTTTTT | CASSYYRNTGELFF
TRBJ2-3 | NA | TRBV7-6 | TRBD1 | TGTGCCAGCAGCATAACAGGGGGTGGAGGAGATACGCAGTATTTT | CASSITGGGGDTQYF
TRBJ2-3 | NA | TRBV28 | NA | TGTGCCAGCTTCTCAGGGGCAGATACGCAGTATTTT | CASFSGADTQYF
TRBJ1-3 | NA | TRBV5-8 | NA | TGTGCCAGCAGCTTGGCGGGAGGTGCTGGAAACACCATATATTTT | CASSLAGGAGNTIYF
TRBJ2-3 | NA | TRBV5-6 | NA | TGTGCCAGCAGCTACGGACAGCCAACAGATACGCAGTATTTT | CASSYGQPTDTQYF
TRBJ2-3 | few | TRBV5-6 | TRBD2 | TGTGCCAGCAGCCTTGCGGGGGCTAGCGGGAGGGTGACAGATACGCAGTATTTT | CASSLAGASGRVTDTQYF
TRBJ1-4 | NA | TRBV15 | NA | TGTGCCACCAGCCCTGCGGCACACGCTGAAAAACTGTTTTTT | CATSPAAHAEKLFF
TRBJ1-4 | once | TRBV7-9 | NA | TGTGCCAGCAGCTTCGACACAACTAATGAAAAACTGTTTTTT | CASSFDTTNEKLFF
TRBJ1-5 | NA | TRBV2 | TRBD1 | TGTGCCAGCAAGGCCGGGACAGGGATTCTCAATCAGCCCCAGCATTTT | CASKAGTGILNQPQHF
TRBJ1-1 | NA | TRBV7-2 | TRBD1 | TGTGCCAGCAGCTTAGGGGGGACAGGGAACACTGAAGCTTTCTTT | CASSLGGTGNTEAFF
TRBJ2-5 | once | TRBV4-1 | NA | TGCGCCAGCAGCCAAGACTTCGGGGGAAACCAAGAGACCCAGTACTTC | CASSQDFGGNQETQYF
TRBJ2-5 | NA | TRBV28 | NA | TGTGCCAGCAGTTTCGGTATCGAGACCCAGTACTTC | CASSFGIETQYF
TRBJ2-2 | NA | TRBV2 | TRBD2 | TGTGCCAGCAGAGTGACTAGCGACACCGGGGAGCTGTTTTTT | CASRVTSDTGELFF
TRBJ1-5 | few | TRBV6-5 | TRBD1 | TGTGCCAGCAGACCGGGACAGCGGAGCAATCAGCCCCAGCATTTT | CASRPGQRSNQPQHF
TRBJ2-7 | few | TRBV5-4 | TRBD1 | TGTGCCAGCAGTCATGGGCCAGGGGGCGAGCAGTACTTC | CASSHGPGGEQYF
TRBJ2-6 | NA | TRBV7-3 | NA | TGTGCCAGCAGCTTCGGCCGGGGGAACGTCCTGACTTTC | CASSFGRGNVLTF
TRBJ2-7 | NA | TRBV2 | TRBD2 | TGTGCCAGCAGGAGCGGGGATACTTTCTCCGAGCAGTACTTC | CASRSGDTFSEQYF
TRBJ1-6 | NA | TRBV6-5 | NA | TGTGCCAGCAGTAATCCCTCACGGGATTCACCCCTCCACTTT | CASSNPSRDSPLHF
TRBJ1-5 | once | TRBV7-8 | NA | TGTGCCAGCAGCTTAGACAGTAAGAATCAGCCCCAGCATTTT | CASSLDSKNQPQHF
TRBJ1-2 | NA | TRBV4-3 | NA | TGCGCCAGCAGCCAAGACAGGGACTATGGCTACACCTTC | CASSQDRDYGYTF
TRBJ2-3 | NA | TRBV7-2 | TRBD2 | TGTGCCAGCAGCTTGGGACTAGCGGGGGGGCTGGGCACAGATACGCAGTATTTT | CASSLGLAGGLGTDTQYF
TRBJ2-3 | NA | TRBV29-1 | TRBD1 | TGCAGCCCTCTCGGACAGGGCCGGACAGATACGCAGTATTTT | CSPLGQGRTDTQYF
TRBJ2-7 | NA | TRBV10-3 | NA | TGTGCCATCAGGATTAGCGAGAACGAGCAGTACTTC | CAIRISENEQYF